The present entry profiles one T cell receptor beta chain with its context. Its recognized antigen is unknown. No base qualities exist here, and no much larger clone lies one base off it. The V end gives up 2 bases and the J end 6 bases, leaving 8 bases in the junction not matched to a gene. From its cysteine to its phenylalanine, the CDR3 spans 16 amino acids. The sequence is cut down to CDR3 DNA, 48 bases in frame from base 1. CDR1 and CDR2 were assigned from the germline V gene (reference sequence) as SEHNR and FQNEAQ. The data were obtained in a study of T cell changes during pregnancy in multiple sclerosis (dated by TCRdb to the late 2010s). About the investigation overall: Changes in the T cell repertoire over the course of pregnancy were examined in this study in women with multiple sclerosis.

The receptor library was made with the immunoSEQ multiplex PCR assay. TCRdb limited this immuneACCESS table to in-frame rearrangements with V and J called. A share of clones is missing; checked studies link under half to unresolved V genes, and the rest is unexplained. The sample has about 46,000 clones on record, around 93% of them singletons. Jointly, the top ten make up roughly 3.7% of the sample. The rearranged segments are TRBV7-9 and TRBJ2-1; 9 nucleotides in the junction match TRBD2. The starting material was CD8+ T cells from peripheral blood mononuclear cells, obtained after pregnancy. The receptor's source is a female donor with multiple sclerosis, enrolled in a pregnancy study. The DNA sequence is as follows: TGTGCCAGCAGCTTAATCTCTAGCGGGATGGGCAATGAGCAGTTCTTC. The resulting protein is CASSLISSGMGNEQFF.